Here is one T cell receptor (beta chain) with its context. Many counts were recorded for this clonotype. No cognate antigen has been identified for it. No quality values exist for individual bases; no much larger clone is one base distant. The germline V gene yields MDHEN for CDR1 and SYDVKM for CDR2. Trimming leaves V shorter by 7 bases and J shorter by 2 bases, with the junction holding 7 bases beyond the gene matches. The CDR3 numbers 14 residues from cysteine through phenylalanine. Only the CDR3 DNA stays, 42 bases, in frame from base 1. Library preparation used multiplex PCR. Reads for this sample came from an Illumina HiSeq 4000. To build TCR beta libraries, CDR3 regions were amplified by Arm-PCR using iRepertoire HTBI primers. PCR products were gel purified before sequencing. Concerning the study's data processing: Gene usage analysis of CDR3 amino acid clonotypes relied on the 55 to 80 TRBV and 14 TRBJ segments identified across samples. Filtered high-quality paired reads were merged into contigs using COPE and FqMerger. Contigs were aligned with BLAST to IMGT TRBV, TRBD and TRBJ reference genes, and CDR3 was defined per IMGT. Highly expanded clones were defined as clonotypes with a frequency above 0.1%. Shannon entropy served as the measure of repertoire diversity, while the Gini coefficient captured V-J evenness. Clonotypes shared by more than one individual were considered public. TCRdb took the public reads, trimmed them with fastp at Q25, ran MiXCR for clone calling and kept in-frame beta chains. Here each entry gathers all rows of one CDR3 protein and keeps the most common genes and DNA. The V and J calls reflect TCRdb's pipeline rather than the authors' work. In this sample the table shows 400,000 to 500,000 distinct CDR3 sequences, 11% to 15% of which occur a single time. Around a sixth of the sample lies in the top ten.

Per the publication, the time point label means: newly diagnosed GD, antithyroid drugs for less than 3 months. For both TCR sequencing and RNA sequencing, RNA was extracted from PBMCs in TRIzol. The diagnosis of Graves' disease was made according to American Thyroid Association guidelines. Patients for the study were recruited at an endocrinology department in Xi'an, China. Each patient gave approximately 10 milliliters of peripheral blood, collected in an EDTA anticoagulant tube. Ficoll Paque Plus density gradient separation was used to isolate PBMCs, and no further T cell sorting was performed. An Agilent 2100 Bioanalyzer and agarose gel were used to check RNA quality, while a NanoDrop 2000 measured RNA concentration. The sample belongs to a study of regulatory T cells in long-lasting Graves disease (dated by TCRdb to the early 2020s). With respect to the entire study: Antithyroid drugs had been taken for less than 3 months by newly diagnosed Graves' disease patients. The study was registered as a clinical trial and conducted in China. TCR sequencing covered approximately 13 persistent and about 20 newly diagnosed Graves' disease patients, some 35 samples in total. Patients with persistent Graves' disease were compared with patients with newly diagnosed Graves' disease using TCR sequencing and RNA sequencing of peripheral blood. Broad study findings and their caveats: Peripheral blood alone was examined, since thyroid tissue, which constituted the primary lesion, could not be accessed. Compared with newly diagnosed patients, patients with persistent Graves' disease had lower TCR Shannon entropy and fewer highly expanded clones, which suggests clonal expansion. Only the TCR beta chain was sequenced and analyzed. The authors acknowledged the small sample size as a limitation that may reduce accuracy. Persistent disease showed preferential use of TRBV28, TRBJ1-2 and TRBJ2-5, whereas newly diagnosed disease favored TRBV20-1 and TRBJ2-1. A larger number of public clonotypes was shared among persistent patients (approximately 3,000) than among newly diagnosed patients (over 850).

This sample also appeared in a second study, on T cells in Graves' hyperthyroidism and ophthalmopathy. The second study's authors report: A patient counted as having stable Graves' hyperthyroidism if no progression to ophthalmopathy occurred over 18 months of follow-up. Hyperthyroidism patients were aged 18 to 65 years and newly diagnosed, with disease duration of less than 2 months. The study excluded patients with uncontrolled infections, other autoimmune diseases, pregnancy or lactation. Diagnoses were based on clinical symptoms, serum thyroxine and TRAb, thyroid ultrasound and orbital computed tomography. A first-round RT-PCR of the TCR CDR3 used the HTBI primer set with the Qiagen OneStep RT-PCR kit. Most expanded thyroid clonotypes (frequency above 0.001) were also found in blood, which suggests that blood repertoires may mirror thyroid immune responses. In cross-validation, a model built on a 13 V-J signature told ophthalmopathy apart from stable hyperthyroidism with under 90% sensitivity and approximately 81% specificity, and in testing the same model reached 80%/75%. In validation, the model predicted progression to ophthalmopathy with roughly 70% sensitivity and 72% to 85% specificity, a median of 6.5 months before onset. To identify distinguishing TCR V-J signatures, a discovery cohort of 100 or so patients was used, comprising 40 to 45 with Graves' ophthalmopathy and approximately 57 with stable Graves' hyperthyroidism. An independent validation cohort of about 20 hyperthyroidism patients and 15 or so patients who later progressed to ophthalmopathy tested prospective prediction of ophthalmopathy. The 100 or so discovery patients were divided at random into training and test sets in a 7:3 ratio. The study also compared thyroid tissue and blood T-cell repertoires from five or six Graves' hyperthyroidism patients. Following sampling, methimazole starting at 30 mg daily was given to hyperthyroidism patients, and high-dose intravenous methylprednisolone was given to ophthalmopathy patients. The libraries were constructed in a second round of multiplex PCR and then size-selected and purified. Paired-end sequencing of the libraries was performed with 100 bp reads on an Illumina HiSeq2000. Raw data were processed with SOAPnuke, discarding reads with adapters, uncalled bases, mean Phred below 15, or no exact constant-primer or identifier match. High-quality paired reads were merged using COPE v1.2.5, and each unique nucleotide sequence was defined as a clonotype. MiTCR v1.1 was used to align clonotypes to the IMGT TRBV, TRBD and TRBJ reference segments. Only V-J combinations with frequency above 0.0001, covering 99.2% of repertoires, were analysed. A TCS score was defined as the ratio between F50 (clonal expansion) and ExV (chaos), using BLOSUM62-based TCRdist between CDR3 peptides within each V-J. Welch's t-statistics and random forest reduced some 510 V-J features to fewer than 15, which were used in a naive Bayes classifier (R e1071). No statistical method was used to fix the sample size in advance, and group allocation was not hidden from the investigators. According to the paper, TCR Vbeta CDR3 sequencing was carried out on 135 peripheral blood samples, which came from fewer than 50 ophthalmopathy, approximately 72 hyperthyroidism and roughly 17 progressor patients.

The source was peripheral blood mononuclear cells (PBMCs), collected at new diagnosis, from a patient treated with antithyroid drugs. This TCR was recovered from a woman between 45 and 60 years old with Graves disease. Donor details come from another sample of the same person, matched by shared clones. The rearrangement combines TRBV28 with TRBJ2-7; TRBD2 agrees with 8 junctional bases. The nucleotides read TGTGCCAGCAAATCGGTAGCGGGAACCTACGAGCAGTACTTC. Its translation reads: CASKSVAGTYEQYF.